This entry lists 20 T cell receptor beta chains sequenced from one sample in a study of blood T cell repertoires in COVID-19. Using immunoSEQ multiplex PCR, the repertoire was profiled, and TCRdb retains in-frame clones only, with some absent. The sample lists over 100,000 clones; around 83% were seen once. Sequenced: PBMCs or T cells enriched from blood (not recorded which). The receptors were sampled from a woman in her twenties or thirties who had recovered from COVID-19.

The V call is TRBV7-9, the J call TRBJ2-7; D call uncertain. CDR1 SEHNR and CDR2 FQNEAQ come from the germline V gene (reference sequence). V lost 1 base and J lost 4, with 11 bases in between. This CDR3 spans 14 amino acids. This chain's CDR3 is CASSLDPGQYEQYF. CDR3 DNA sequence: TGTGCCAGCAGCTTAGACCCCGGTCAATACGAGCAGTACTTC.

This chain's CDR3 is CASSSIQGSLYGYTF. Written as DNA, the CDR3 is TGTGCCAGCAGCTCGATACAGGGGAGTCTCTATGGCTACACCTTC. The genes are TRBV7-9 and TRBJ1-2; 7 bases are a match to TRBD1. The CDR3 loop spans 15 amino acids. Unmatched junction bases numbered 9, after V lost 4 bases and J lost 4 bases. The V gene's germline CDR1 is SEHNR and CDR2 FQNEAQ (reference sequence). The full variable domain, rest sourced from reference TRBV7-9 and TRBJ1-2, is DTGVSQNPRHKITKRGQNVTFRCDPISEHNRLYWYRQTLGQGPEFLTYFQNEAQLEKSRLLSDRFSAERPKGSFSTLEIQRTEQGDSAMYLCASSSIQGSLYGYTFGSGTRLTVV.

This chain links TRBV28 with TRBJ1-5, with 8 bases identical to TRBD1. The ends lost 6 bases at V and 5 bases at J; junction bases unmatched: 15. In germline, CDR1 is MDHEN, CDR2 SYDVKM. This CDR3 region has 17 residues. CDR3 in amino acids: CASSSWTGKVSDQPQHF. The CDR3 DNA is TGTGCCAGCAGCTCCTGGACAGGGAAAGTTTCGGATCAGCCCCAGCATTTT.

V gene TRBV7-3 combines with J gene TRBJ1-1, with a weak D call TRBD1 (6 bases). This CDR3 is 13 amino acids long. Germline values: CDR1 SGHTA, CDR2 FQGTGA. With 4 bases removed from V and 1 base from J, the gap between germline ends came to 7 bases. The CDR3 nucleotides read TGTGCCAGCAGCTGGGACAAGAACACTGAAGCTTTCTTT. It encodes CASSWDKNTEAFF.

The gene calls are TRBV6-5 and TRBJ2-5; 9 positions agree with TRBD1. V dropped 3 bases and J dropped 5; count of bases not matched to a gene: 7. Germline-derived CDR1 and CDR2 are MNHEY and SVGAGI. The CDR3 loop spans 15 amino acids. CDR3 nucleotide sequence: TGTGCCAGCAGTTATGGACAGGGGAATATGGAGACCCAGTACTTC. Translated: CASSYGQGNMETQYF.

The chain joins TRBV2 to TRBJ1-2; TRBD1 is a possible D gene (5 bases). The CDR3 has 15 residues. The germline V gene has CDR1 SNHLY and CDR2 FYNNEI. The V end lost 8 bases, the J end lost 4 bases, and 20 bases lay between the germline ends. The CDR3 bases are TGTGCCAGCGACCGGGCCCCGGCGGGGGGCTATGGCTACACCTTC. Translating gives CASDRAPAGGYGYTF.

Only one count was recorded for this clone. The chain is built from TRBV6-5 and TRBJ1-5; 7 bases line up with TRBD1. This CDR3 contains 15 residues. With V trimmed by 6 bases and J by 3 bases, 8 bases remained unmatched. The germline V gene encodes CDR1 MNHEY and CDR2 SVGAGI. The CDR3: CASRPDRSFNQPQHF. The CDR3 DNA sequence: TGTGCCAGCAGACCGGACAGGTCTTTCAATCAGCCCCAGCATTTT.

The V and J genes are TRBV5-1 and TRBJ2-7; 10 bases match TRBD1. This CDR3 has 16 residues. CDR1 and CDR2 (germline): SGHRS, YFSETQ. J was trimmed by 1 base and V by 5 bases; bases with no gene match: 9. CDR3 nucleotide sequence: TGCGCCAGCAGTTGGGGACCGGGACAGGGGTCCTACGAGCAGTACTTC. Protein sequence: CASSWGPGQGSYEQYF.

This clone was seen just once. The V and J genes are TRBV24-1 and TRBJ2-2, with D possibly matching TRBD2 (6 bases). Trimming stripped 6 bases from V and 4 bases from J, with 14 bases between. Germline V gene lookup returns CDR1 KGHDR and CDR2 SFDVKD. CDR3 size: 15 residues. CDR3 in amino acids: CATSTGTSPTGELFF. In DNA form, the CDR3 reads TGTGCCACCAGTACTGGAACTAGCCCCACCGGGGAGCTGTTTTTT.

The chain combines TRBV28 with TRBJ2-7, with 8 bases matching TRBD1. Germline CDR1 is MDHEN and CDR2 is SYDVKM. This CDR3 has 12 amino acids. With 8 bases clipped from V and 4 bases from J, the junction kept 4 bases outside the gene matches. As DNA, the CDR3 is TGTGCCAGCCTCAGGGGGCCGTACGAGCAGTACTTC. Its protein product is CASLRGPYEQYF.

The rearrangement uses TRBV11-2 and TRBJ2-1, with TRBD2 matching over 12 bases. CDR1 and CDR2 (germline): SGHAT, FQNNGV. V was pared by 1 base and J by 8 bases, with 3 bases of the junction left unmatched. CDR3 size: 15 residues. The CDR3 spells CASSLGLAGVYEQFF. Written as DNA, the CDR3 is TGTGCCAGCAGCTTAGGACTAGCGGGAGTCTATGAGCAGTTCTTC.

This clone was found a few times. The rearrangement uses TRBV24-1 and TRBJ2-1, with 7 nucleotides matching TRBD2. This CDR3 has 16 amino acids. Germline V lookup: CDR1 KGHDR, CDR2 SFDVKD. Unmatched junction bases numbered 9, after V lost 6 bases and J lost 2 bases. The CDR3 DNA is TGTGCCACCAGTACGTCACTAGCGCCTCCCTACAATGAGCAGTTCTTC. Its protein is CATSTSLAPPYNEQFF.

V and J are TRBV5-1 and TRBJ1-4; 7 positions agree with TRBD1. Trimming at V came to 4 bases and at J to 4 bases, leaving 7 bases not matched to a gene. This CDR3 region has 15 residues. Germline CDR1 SGHRS, CDR2 YFSETQ. CDR3: CASSPLGQFNEKLFF. The CDR3 nucleotides read TGCGCCAGCAGCCCATTGGGACAGTTTAATGAAAAACTGTTTTTT.

The chain carries TRBV4-1 and TRBJ2-7; TRBD1 agrees at 9 bases. With 0 bases clipped from V and 5 bases from J, the junction kept 8 bases outside the gene matches. CDR3 length: 16 amino acids. Germline CDR1 MGHRA, CDR2 YSYEKL. CDR3 bases: TGCGCCAGCAGCCAAGATTGGAGGACAGGGGCTCACGAGCAGTACTTC. Protein product: CASSQDWRTGAHEQYF.

The V call is TRBV5-1, the J call TRBJ1-1; the match to TRBD1 covers 7 bases. The CDR3 covers 14 residues. Germline CDR1 reads SGHRS; CDR2 reads YFSETQ. The V gene end was trimmed by 5 bases and the J gene end by 1 base; junction bases not matched to a gene: 5. The CDR3 spells CASRSQGSNTEAFF. In DNA form, the CDR3 reads TGCGCCAGCAGGTCACAGGGGTCGAACACTGAAGCTTTCTTT.

The CDR3 is CASSLGVGAVDQPQHF. For the CDR3, the DNA is TGTGCCAGCAGCTTAGGTGTGGGGGCGGTGGATCAGCCCCAGCATTTT. J is TRBJ1-5 and V is TRBV7-9; D might be TRBD1 (6 bases). With 1 base removed from V and 5 bases from J, the gap between germline ends came to 15 bases. This CDR3 region has 16 residues. From germline, CDR1 is SEHNR and CDR2 FQNEAQ (reference sequence).

The genes are TRBV6-2 or TRBV6-3 and TRBJ1-2; tentatively, D is TRBD1 (5 bases). V lost 0 bases to trimming and J lost 4 bases, with 12 bases between them. Germline-derived CDR1 and CDR2 are MNHEY and SVGEGT. CDR3 size: 15 residues. The CDR3 DNA reads TGTGCCAGCAGTTACTCTGCGGGGCAAGGCTATGGCTACACCTTC. Protein product: CASSYSAGQGYGYTF.

The rearrangement links TRBV19 to TRBJ2-7; TRBD1 might be the D (6 bases). The V and J ends lost 3 bases and 2 bases respectively, with 11 bases between them. Germline V CDR1 and CDR2: LNHDA, SQIVND (reference sequence). This CDR3 is 14 amino acids long. The CDR3 loop reads CASSIATGTYEQYF. CDR3 bases: TGTGCCAGTAGTATCGCAACAGGGACCTACGAGCAGTACTTC.

The rearrangement joins TRBV28 to TRBJ1-6; 9 nucleotides agree with TRBD1. Trimming cost V 8 bases and J 7 bases; bases outside gene matches: 9. This CDR3 region has 15 residues. In germline, CDR1 is MDHEN, CDR2 SYDVKM. CDR3 in amino acids: CASSIPGTGNSPLHF. As DNA, the CDR3 is TGTGCCAGCTCGATCCCCGGGACAGGGAATTCACCCCTCCACTTT.

This sequence joins TRBV5-1 and TRBJ1-1; a possible D gene is TRBD1 (6 bases). Germline loops: CDR1 SGHRS, CDR2 YFSETQ. The CDR3 has 15 amino acids. Trimming cost V 3 bases and J 0 bases, with 12 bases left between them. The CDR3 region is CASSSGDTMNTEAFF. The CDR3 DNA reads TGCGCCAGCAGCTCCGGGGACACGATGAACACTGAAGCTTTCTTT.